Reported below is one T cell receptor (beta chain). Repertoires were generated with immunoSEQ multiplex PCR, while TCRdb's copy carries only in-frame clones and drops some. The table lists 13,000 to 15,000 clones, approximately 87% of them singletons. The record originates from a study of blood T cell repertoires in COVID-19. Across the study: From T cells, B-cell-depleted T cells, or PBMCs came the material, which was cDNA or gDNA.

Germline CDR1 reads LGHNA; CDR2 reads YSLEER. The junction had 4 bases not matched to a gene; V was cut back by 0 bases and J by 8 bases. This CDR3 contains 16 residues. What was sequenced was peripheral blood. The source is a human donor in a cohort sampled during active COVID-19. The chain has TRBV4-3 and TRBJ2-1, with 13 nucleotides matching TRBD2. The CDR3 region has the DNA TGCGCCAGCAGCCAAGAAAGGACTAGCGGGAGCGATGAGCAGTTCTTC. Protein product: CASSQERTSGSDEQFF.